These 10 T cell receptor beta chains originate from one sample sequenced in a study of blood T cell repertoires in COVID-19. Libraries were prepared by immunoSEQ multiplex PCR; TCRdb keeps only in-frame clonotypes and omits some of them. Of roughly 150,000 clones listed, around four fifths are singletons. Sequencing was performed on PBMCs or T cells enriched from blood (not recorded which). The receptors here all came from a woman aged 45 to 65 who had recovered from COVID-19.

For the CDR3, the DNA is TGTGCCAGCAGAGCCCAGGGGATCGTCTATGGCTACACCTTC. It encodes CASRAQGIVYGYTF. V and J are TRBV6-5 and TRBJ1-2; D perhaps matches TRBD1 (6 bases). CDR3 size: 14 residues. The germline gives CDR1 MNHEY, CDR2 SVGAGI. Trimming shortened V by 6 bases and J by 4 bases, and 15 bases separated the two germline ends.

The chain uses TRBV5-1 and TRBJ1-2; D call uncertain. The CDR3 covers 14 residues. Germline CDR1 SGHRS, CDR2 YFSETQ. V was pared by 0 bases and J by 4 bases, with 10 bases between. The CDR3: CASSLGTSGYGYTF. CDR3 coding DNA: TGCGCCAGCAGCTTGGGGACTTCGGGCTATGGCTACACCTTC.

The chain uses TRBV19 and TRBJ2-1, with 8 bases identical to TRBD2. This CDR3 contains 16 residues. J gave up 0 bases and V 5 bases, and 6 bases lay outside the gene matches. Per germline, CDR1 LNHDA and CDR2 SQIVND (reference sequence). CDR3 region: CASSRWGTSSYNEQFF. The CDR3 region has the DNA TGTGCCAGTAGTCGCTGGGGGACTAGCTCCTACAATGAGCAGTTCTTC.

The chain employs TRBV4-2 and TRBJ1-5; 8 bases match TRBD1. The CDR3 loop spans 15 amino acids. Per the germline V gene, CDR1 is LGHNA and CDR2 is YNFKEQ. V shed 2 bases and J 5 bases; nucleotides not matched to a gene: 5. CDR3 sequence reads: CASSQKGDRYQPQHF. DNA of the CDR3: TGTGCCAGCAGCCAAAAAGGGGACAGGTATCAGCCCCAGCATTTT.

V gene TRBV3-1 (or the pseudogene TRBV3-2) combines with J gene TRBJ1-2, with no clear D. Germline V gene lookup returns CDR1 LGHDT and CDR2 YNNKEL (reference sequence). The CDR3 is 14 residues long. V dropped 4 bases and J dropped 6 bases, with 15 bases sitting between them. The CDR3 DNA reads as TGTGCCAGCAGCCCCTGGGGAGGGTCGGATGGCTACACCTTC. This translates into CASSPWGGSDGYTF.

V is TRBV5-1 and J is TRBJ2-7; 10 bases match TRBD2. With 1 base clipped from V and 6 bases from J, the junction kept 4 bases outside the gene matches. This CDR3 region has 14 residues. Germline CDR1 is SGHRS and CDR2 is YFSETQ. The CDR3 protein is CASSLLAGGREQYF. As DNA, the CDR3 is TGCGCCAGCAGCTTGTTAGCGGGAGGACGCGAGCAGTACTTC.

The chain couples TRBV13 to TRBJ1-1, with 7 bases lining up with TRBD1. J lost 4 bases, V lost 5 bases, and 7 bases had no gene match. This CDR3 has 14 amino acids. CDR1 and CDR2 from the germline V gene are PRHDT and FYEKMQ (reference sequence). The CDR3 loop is CASSTRQGGTEAFF. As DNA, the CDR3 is TGTGCCAGCAGCACCCGACAGGGAGGCACTGAAGCTTTCTTT.

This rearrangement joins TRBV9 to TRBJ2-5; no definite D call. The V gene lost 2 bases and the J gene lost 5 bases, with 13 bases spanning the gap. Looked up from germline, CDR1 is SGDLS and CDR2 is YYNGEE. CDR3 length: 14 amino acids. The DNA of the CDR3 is TGTGCCAGCAGCGTTGGTCCTTCTAGGGAGACCCAGTACTTC. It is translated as CASSVGPSRETQYF.

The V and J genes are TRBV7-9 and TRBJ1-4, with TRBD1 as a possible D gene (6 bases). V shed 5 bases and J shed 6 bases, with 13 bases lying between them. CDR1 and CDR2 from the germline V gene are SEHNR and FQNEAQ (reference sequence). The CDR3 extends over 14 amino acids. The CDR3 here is CASSDTGRDEKLFF. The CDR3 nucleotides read TGTGCCAGCAGCGATACAGGGAGGGATGAAAAACTGTTTTTT.

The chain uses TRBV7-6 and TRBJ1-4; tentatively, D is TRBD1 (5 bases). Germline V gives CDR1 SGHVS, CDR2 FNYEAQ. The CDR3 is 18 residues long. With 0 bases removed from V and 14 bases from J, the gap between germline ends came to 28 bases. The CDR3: CASSLAGGDRDRRGKLFF. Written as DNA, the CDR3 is TGTGCCAGCAGCTTAGCGGGGGGGGACCGGGACCGGAGGGGTAAGCTGTTTTTT.